A single sample is the source of the 30 T cell receptor beta chains below, sequenced in a study of siplizumab effects on memory and regulatory T cells. Sequencing used immunoSEQ multiplex PCR; TCRdb keeps in-frame clones, though not all of them. The sample includes around 83,000 clones, 75% to 90% of them seen just once. The sample taken for sequencing was CD4+ T cells sorted from blood. These receptors were obtained from a human donor in good health.

The V gene is TRBV28, the J gene TRBJ2-5, with 7 bases fitting TRBD1. The ends lost 5 bases at V and 5 bases at J; junction bases unmatched: 14. CDR3 length: 16 amino acids. Germline lookup yields CDR1 MDHEN and CDR2 SYDVKM. The CDR3 bases are TGTGCCAGCAGTGCAGGACAGGCCGAGGGAGTTGAGACCCAGTACTTC. Amino acid sequence: CASSAGQAEGVETQYF.

V is TRBV28 and J is TRBJ1-6; D is possibly TRBD1 (5 bases). The CDR3 has 16 residues. V was trimmed by 6 bases and J by 7 bases, leaving 19 bases between them. Germline-derived CDR1 and CDR2 are MDHEN and SYDVKM. The CDR3 nucleotides are TGTGCCAGCAGCCTACTGACAGTACTGCAAAATTCACCCCTCCACTTT. Protein sequence: CASSLLTVLQNSPLHF. Looking up the rest from reference TRBV28 and TRBJ1-6 gives the full variable domain: DVKVTQSSRYLVKRTGEKVFLECVQDMDHENMFWYRQDPGLGLRLIYFSYDVKMKEKGDIPEGYSVSREKKERFSLILESASTNQTSMYLCASSLLTVLQNSPLHFGNGTRLTVT.

The J gene is TRBJ1-4, the V gene TRBV11-2; D perhaps matches TRBD1 (5 bases). Germline CDR1 and CDR2: SGHAT and FQNNGV. The V end was cut by 1 base, the J end by 4 bases, with 10 bases between. CDR3 length: 15 amino acids. The CDR3 coding sequence is TGTGCCAGCAGCTTAGGGGCAGGGTTTAATGAAAAACTGTTTTTT. The encoded protein is CASSLGAGFNEKLFF.

This rearrangement joins TRBV28 to TRBJ2-1; 12 bases are a match to TRBD2. Germline V gene sequence: CDR1 MDHEN, CDR2 SYDVKM. J was trimmed by 7 bases and V by 1 base; bases with no gene match: 5. The length of the CDR3 is 16 residues. CDR3 DNA: TGTGCCAGCAGTTTATATGGACTAGCGGGAAGGAATGAGCAGTTCTTC. As protein: CASSLYGLAGRNEQFF. Full variable domain (remainder filled in from reference TRBV28 and TRBJ2-1): DVKVTQSSRYLVKRTGEKVFLECVQDMDHENMFWYRQDPGLGLRLIYFSYDVKMKEKGDIPEGYSVSREKKERFSLILESASTNQTSMYLCASSLYGLAGRNEQFFGPGTRLTVL.

This chain joins TRBV5-6 and TRBJ1-4, with D perhaps TRBD1 (6 bases). Germline CDR1 and CDR2: SGHDT and YYEEEE. V was cut by 4 bases and J by 8 bases, with 18 bases left in between. This CDR3 is built from 15 residues. The CDR3 DNA follows: TGTGCCAGCAGCGACGGTGCAGGGGCCGCCGAAAAACTGTTTTTT. It translates to CASSDGAGAAEKLFF.

This chain links TRBV4-2 with TRBJ1-4; 7 bases are a match to TRBD1. This CDR3 comprises 13 residues. The junction had 0 bases not matched to a gene; V was cut back by 3 bases and J by 5 bases. Looked up from germline, CDR1 is LGHNA and CDR2 is YNFKEQ. CDR3 residues: CASSQGQNEKLFF. CDR3 nucleotides: TGTGCCAGCAGCCAGGGACAGAATGAAAAACTGTTTTTT.

The chain links TRBV19 to TRBJ2-3; TRBD2 aligns across 10 bases. V lost 5 bases, J lost 7 bases, and 33 bases stayed unmatched. CDR1 LNHDA and CDR2 SQIVND come from the germline V gene (reference sequence). The CDR3 loop spans 23 amino acids. DNA of the CDR3: TGTGCCAGTAGTCCTAAAACCAGGGGGTGGAATAGCGGGAGGCCCAACACCTCTAATACGCAGTATTTT. Translating it yields CASSPKTRGWNSGRPNTSNTQYF. Looking up the rest from reference TRBV19 and TRBJ2-3 gives the full variable domain: DGGITQSPKYLFRKEGQNVTLSCEQNLNHDAMYWYRQDPGQGLRLIYYSQIVNDFQKGDIAEGYSVSREKKESFPLTVTSAQKNPTAFYLCASSPKTRGWNSGRPNTSNTQYFGPGTRLTVL.

This chain links TRBV6-6 with TRBJ1-2; D uncertain. Per germline, CDR1 MNHNY and CDR2 SVGAGI (reference sequence). The CDR3 extends over 14 amino acids. Trimming took 3 bases from V and 7 from J, leaving 15 bases between them. The CDR3 nucleotides read TGTGCCAGCAGTTATAACGGCCCTGGAAGTGGCTACACCTTC. Translation: CASSYNGPGSGYTF.

The chain couples TRBV29-1 to TRBJ2-7; 10 bases map to TRBD2. Germline V gene data show CDR1 as SQVTM and CDR2 as ANQGSEA. The CDR3 has 15 residues. V dropped 5 bases and J dropped 0; count of bases not matched to a gene: 7. CDR3 DNA sequence: TGCAGCGTTACGCTAGCGGGGGATAGCTCCTACGAGCAGTACTTC. Its protein is CSVTLAGDSSYEQYF.

For the CDR3, the DNA is TGTGCCAACACAAAGGGGGGGGGTTACTCCTACAATGAGCAGTTCTTC. Translated: CANTKGGGYSYNEQFF. This chain links TRBV2 with TRBJ2-1, with D perhaps matching TRBD2 (7 bases). This CDR3 region has 16 residues. CDR1 and CDR2 from the germline V gene are SNHLY and FYNNEI. The V end lost 10 bases, the J end lost 0 bases, and 19 bases lay between the germline ends.

This chain joins TRBV5-1 and TRBJ2-5, with 10 bases fitting TRBD1. CDR1 SGHRS and CDR2 YFSETQ come from the germline V gene. CDR3 length equals 14 residues. Germline trimming cut 4 bases from V and 3 bases from J; bases unmatched to any gene: 3. CDR3 DNA sequence: TGCGCCAGCAGCCCAGGGACAGGGGAAGAGACCCAGTACTTC. Translated, it gives CASSPGTGEETQYF.

The V and J genes are TRBV10-3 and TRBJ1-1, with D perhaps matching TRBD1 (5 bases). In germline, CDR1 is ENHRY, CDR2 SYGVKD. The CDR3 length is 14 residues. V lost 6 bases and J 0 bases, leaving 11 bases between the germline ends. The CDR3 region has the DNA TGTGCCATCAGAGGGACGGAAATGAACACTGAAGCTTTCTTT. Translating gives CAIRGTEMNTEAFF.

The CDR3 coding sequence is TGTGCCAGCTCCCACCAGAACACTGAAGCTTTCTTT. Protein product: CASSHQNTEAFF. The V call is TRBV6-5, the J call TRBJ1-1; the D is unclear. The ends were cut back, 8 bases at V and 1 base at J, with 8 bases in the middle. This CDR3 comprises 12 residues. Germline V CDR1 and CDR2: MNHEY, SVGAGI.

The rearrangement links TRBV18 to TRBJ1-2; 9 positions agree with TRBD1. V gave up 1 base and J gave up 7 bases; unmatched junction bases: 4. CDR3 size: 14 residues. Per germline, CDR1 KGHSH and CDR2 LQKENI. The CDR3 DNA sequence: TGTGCCAGCTCACCACAACAGGGGGCGGGTGGCTACACCTTC. Residues: CASSPQQGAGGYTF. The full variable domain, with the rest looked up from reference TRBV18 and TRBJ1-2, is NAGVMQNPRHLVRRRGQEARLRCSPMKGHSHVYWYRQLPEEGLKFMVYLQKENIIDESGMPKERFSAEFPKEGPSILRIQQVVRGDSAAYFCASSPQQGAGGYTFGSGTRLTVV.

The chain is built from TRBV16 and TRBJ2-5; D may be TRBD1 or TRBD2 (5 bases each). The end of the DNA fits TRBJ2-7 better, so the J call may be wrong. In germline, CDR1 is KGHSY, CDR2 FQNENV. The CDR3 contains 14 residues. The CDR3 coding sequence is TGTGCCAGCAGCCAATCGGGCAGGGACCACGAGCAGTACTTC. It codes for CASSQSGRDHEQYF.

The rearrangement joins TRBV6-5 to TRBJ2-7, with D unresolved. The CDR3 loop spans 12 amino acids. The germline CDR1 and CDR2 sequences are MNHEY and SVGAGI. Trimming took 7 bases from V and 7 from J, leaving 14 bases between them. Here the CDR3 DNA reads TGTGCCAGCACCAACTCCCGGAGAGAGCAGTACTTC. This encodes CASTNSRREQYF.

The chain is built from TRBV11-2 and TRBJ2-7; possibly TRBD1 for D (6 bases). V lost 2 bases and J 2 bases, leaving 13 bases between the germline ends. This CDR3 spans 15 amino acids. From germline, CDR1 is SGHAT and CDR2 FQNNGV. In nucleotides, the CDR3 is TGTGCCAGCAGCTTACGGACAGCCGGCCCCTACGAGCAGTACTTC. Translated, it gives CASSLRTAGPYEQYF.

This clone is a singleton in its sample. The V and J genes are TRBV4-2 and TRBJ2-5; 10 nucleotides match TRBD1. Unmatched junction bases numbered 6, after V lost 3 bases and J lost 2 bases. CDR1 LGHNA and CDR2 YNFKEQ come from the germline V gene. CDR3 length: 16 amino acids. CDR3 loop: CASSQTGTGAQETQYF. The CDR3 DNA sequence: TGTGCCAGCAGCCAGACCGGGACAGGGGCTCAAGAGACCCAGTACTTC.

The chain carries TRBV6-1 and TRBJ2-1; weak D call: TRBD1 (6 bases). V lost 1 base and J 7 bases, leaving 20 bases between the germline ends. The CDR3 totals 17 residues. Germline V gives CDR1 MNHNS, CDR2 SASEGT. The CDR3 protein is CASSEGLGGAGSNEQFF. The CDR3 DNA reads as TGTGCCAGCAGTGAAGGATTAGGGGGAGCAGGGTCTAATGAGCAGTTCTTC.

J is TRBJ2-1 and V is TRBV7-2; D not resolved. The CDR3 totals 12 residues. CDR1 and CDR2 from the germline V gene are SGHTA and FQGNSA. With 1 base removed from V and 7 bases from J, the gap between germline ends came to 5 bases. CDR3 residues: CASSLVINEQFF. The CDR3 nucleotides read TGTGCCAGCAGCTTAGTTATAAATGAGCAGTTCTTC. Full variable domain (rest looked up from reference TRBV7-2 and TRBJ2-1): GAGVSQSPSNKVTEKGKDVELRCDPISGHTALYWYRQSLGQGLEFLIYFQGNSAPDKSGLPSDRFSAERTGGSVSTLTIQRTQQEDSAVYLCASSLVINEQFFGPGTRLTVL.

The genes are TRBV15 and TRBJ1-2, with TRBD1 matching 11 bases. The CDR3 runs to 16 residues. The V and J ends lost 5 bases and 4 bases, in that order; junction bases with no gene match: 9. Germline values: CDR1 LNHNV, CDR2 YYDKDF (reference sequence). The CDR3 coding sequence is TGTGCCACCAGCGGACGGACAGGGGGCGGAGGCTATGGCTACACCTTC. It translates to CATSGRTGGGGYGYTF.

The rearrangement joins TRBV15 to TRBJ2-3; 7 bases match TRBD2. The ends lost 1 base at V and 1 base at J; junction bases unmatched: 8. The CDR3 has 17 residues. Germline CDR1 reads LNHNV; CDR2 reads YYDKDF (reference sequence). The CDR3 DNA reads as TGTGCCACCAGCAGAGGGTGGCGGGAGAGTGGCACAGATACGCAGTATTTT. Protein sequence: CATSRGWRESGTDTQYF.

As DNA, the CDR3 is TGTGCCAGCAGTGATGCTACCAACTACGAGCAGTACTTC. It codes for CASSDATNYEQYF. The chain couples TRBV2 to TRBJ2-7, with no clear D. The germline V gene has CDR1 SNHLY and CDR2 FYNNEI. Trimming removed 3 bases at V and 3 bases at J, with 9 bases between. The CDR3 is 13 residues long.

This clone was observed once. The chain joins TRBV9 to TRBJ2-7, with a weak D call TRBD2 (6 bases). Trimming left V 0 bases short and J 4 bases short, with 14 bases between. CDR3 size: 15 residues. CDR1 SGDLS and CDR2 YYNGEE come from the germline V gene. The CDR3 DNA reads as TGTGCCAGCAGCGTAGGAGTCGGGGGTTGGTACGAGCAGTACTTC. Translated, it gives CASSVGVGGWYEQYF.

The chain combines TRBV2 with TRBJ2-7; 8 bases match TRBD2. Germline trimming cut 7 bases from V and 5 bases from J; bases unmatched to any gene: 19. From germline, CDR1 is SNHLY and CDR2 FYNNEI. This CDR3 has 17 residues. This chain's CDR3 is CASKGLGHLSWGDEQYF. The CDR3, as DNA: TGTGCCAGCAAGGGACTAGGCCATCTGTCTTGGGGAGACGAGCAGTACTTC.

This clone has only one observation. The chain couples TRBV6-5 to TRBJ1-1; 8 bases are a match to TRBD1. Germline V gene data show CDR1 as MNHEY and CDR2 as SVGAGI. The CDR3 contains 12 residues. The trim removed 5 bases at V and 7 bases at J, leaving 3 bases unmatched. The DNA for the CDR3 is TGTGCCAGCAGTGAACAGGGGGGTGAAGCTTTCTTT. This translates into CASSEQGGEAFF.

The J gene is TRBJ1-1, the V gene TRBV19; tentatively, D is TRBD1 (5 bases). The CDR3 is made up of 13 amino acids. CDR1 is LNHDA and CDR2 is SQIVND in the germline V gene (reference sequence). The ends were cut back, 7 bases at V and 2 bases at J, with 11 bases in the middle. CDR3 region: CASKFDRNTEAFF. The CDR3 DNA is TGTGCCAGTAAGTTCGACAGAAACACTGAAGCTTTCTTT.

The chain carries TRBV18 and TRBJ2-7, with a possible D match to TRBD2 (5 bases). Germline-derived CDR1 and CDR2 are KGHSH and LQKENI. The germline V and J ends were trimmed by 3 bases and 6 bases, with 15 bases remaining between them. The CDR3 totals 14 residues. The CDR3 region is CASSPPTGDFEQYF. The CDR3 region has the DNA TGTGCCAGCTCACCGCCGACCGGGGATTTCGAGCAGTACTTC.

The gene calls are TRBV5-6 and TRBJ2-3; D perhaps matches TRBD1 (5 bases). Per germline, CDR1 SGHDT and CDR2 YYEEEE. There are 15 residues in the CDR3. V was pared by 1 base and J by 1 base, with 10 bases between. In nucleotides, the CDR3 is TGTGCCAGCAGCTTGACCAGGGATGGCACAGATACGCAGTATTTT. As protein: CASSLTRDGTDTQYF.

The genes are TRBV4-3 and TRBJ1-1; TRBD1 matches 7 bases. Germline V gives CDR1 LGHNA, CDR2 YSLEER. V was clipped by 1 base and J by 2 bases; unmatched bases: 4. The CDR3 has 15 amino acids. As DNA, the CDR3 is TGCGCCAGCAGCCAAGGGGGACAGTTTAACACTGAAGCTTTCTTT. Residues: CASSQGGQFNTEAFF.